This TCR beta chain was captured in a study of blood T cells in healthy people across ages. Study context: There was about one barcoded beta molecule captured by template switching per two T cells.

Study-wide results and limits: Greater diversity and more naive CD4+ cells were seen in long-lived donors than in aged donors.

Concerning this clonotype: Its target is not known.

Together with a sample-barcoded 5' primer, a J-beta primer mix was included in a second PCR lasting about 7 to 11 cycles. Researchers report that a template-switch adaptor with 12 random nucleotides tagged each cDNA molecule. Each of the samples gave a minimum of 3 million paired-end reads that contained CDR3. TCRdb processed the 5' RACE reads anew with MiXCR; each CDR3 protein has one entry. This table has 790,000 or so distinct CDR3 sequences, around 50% appearing once. The germline V gene has CDR1 SGHNT and CDR2 YENEEA. The CDR3 consists of 18 residues. V was shortened by 1 base and J by 5 bases, with 21 bases between the two germline ends.

The sequenced sample was blood. The chain joins TRBV11-3 to TRBJ2-1; perhaps TRBD1 as D (7 bases). The source is a man aged 40-50 years in good health. CDR3 amino acids: CASSLALASGQVDNEQFF. In nucleotides, the CDR3 is TGTGCCAGCAGCTTAGCTCTAGCGAGCGGACAGGTCGACAATGAGCAGTTCTTC.